Sequencing of this T cell receptor (beta chain) was carried out in a study of T cell responses to AZD1222 COVID-19 vaccine. The data were produced by immunoSEQ multiplex PCR, yet TCRdb's version contains in-frame clones alone and is incomplete. The sample lists around 78,000 clones; around 90% were seen once. Notes on this clone: What it binds is unknown.

Study findings and constraints: Repertoires were obtained only post-peak T cell response. Across the whole spike, CD4 TCRs peaked at regions 160-218 and 743-854. White British donors predominated, females outnumbered males, and clonal diversity was possibly underestimated. Seropositivity was recorded at baseline in only six AZD1222 recipients.

Sequencing was performed on peripheral blood, taken on day 0 of MenACWY control vaccination. The sequence was obtained from an adult in good health.

Here the CDR3 DNA reads TGCGCCAGCAGCTCCGGCACGGTTGGAAACACCATATATTTT. Encoded protein: CASSSGTVGNTIYF. The genes are TRBV5-1 and TRBJ1-3; D gene unclear. This CDR3 has 14 residues. Germline V gene lookup returns CDR1 SGHRS and CDR2 YFSETQ. The V gene lost 3 bases and the J gene lost 3 bases, with 10 bases spanning the gap.